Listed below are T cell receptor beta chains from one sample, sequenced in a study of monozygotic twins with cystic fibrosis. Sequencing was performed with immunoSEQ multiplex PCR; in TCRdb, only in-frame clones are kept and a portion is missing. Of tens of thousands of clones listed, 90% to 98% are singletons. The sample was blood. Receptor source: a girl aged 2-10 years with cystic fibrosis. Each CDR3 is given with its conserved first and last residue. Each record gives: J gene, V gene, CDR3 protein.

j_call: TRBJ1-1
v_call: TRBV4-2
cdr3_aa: CASSQGGLGVPEAFF

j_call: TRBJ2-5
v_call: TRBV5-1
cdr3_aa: CASSLDETQYF

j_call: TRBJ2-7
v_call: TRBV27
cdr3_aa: CASSLQGGQTYEQYF

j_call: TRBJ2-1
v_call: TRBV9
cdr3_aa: CASSVGGAEYNEQFF

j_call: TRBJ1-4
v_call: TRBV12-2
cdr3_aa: CASRLASLRGEKLFF

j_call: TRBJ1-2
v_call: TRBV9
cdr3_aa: CASSPRDNGPGYTF

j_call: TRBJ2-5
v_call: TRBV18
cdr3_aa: CASSPHEGETQYF

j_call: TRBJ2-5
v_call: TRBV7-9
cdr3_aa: CASTWTDQETQYF

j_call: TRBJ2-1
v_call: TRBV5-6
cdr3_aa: CASSLGSWGLGGDEQFF

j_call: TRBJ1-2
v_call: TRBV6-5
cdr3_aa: CASRRTGWYGYTF

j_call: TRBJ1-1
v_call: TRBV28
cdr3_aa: CASSFPLMNTEAFF

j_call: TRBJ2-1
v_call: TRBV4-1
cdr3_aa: CASRDPLGSYNEQFF

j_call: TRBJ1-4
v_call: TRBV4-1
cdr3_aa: CASSQSTENEKLFF

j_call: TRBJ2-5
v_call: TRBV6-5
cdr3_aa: CASSYTGMDQETQYF

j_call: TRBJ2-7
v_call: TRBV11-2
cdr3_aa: CASTLIGTPAYEQYF

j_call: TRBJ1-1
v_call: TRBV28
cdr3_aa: CASSRGDRENTEAFF

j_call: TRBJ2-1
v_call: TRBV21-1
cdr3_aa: CATEAGEDNEQFF

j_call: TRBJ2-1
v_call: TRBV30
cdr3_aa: CAWNGGYDNEQFF

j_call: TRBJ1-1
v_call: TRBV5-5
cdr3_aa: CASSLLDTEAFF

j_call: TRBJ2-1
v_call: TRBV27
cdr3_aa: CASSVTSGSFSLIYNEQFF

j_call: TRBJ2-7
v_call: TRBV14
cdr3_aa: CASSQRGSYEQYF

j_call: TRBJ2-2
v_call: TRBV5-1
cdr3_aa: CASSPAITGGTGELFF

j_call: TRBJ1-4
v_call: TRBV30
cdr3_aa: CAWAGDGEKLFF

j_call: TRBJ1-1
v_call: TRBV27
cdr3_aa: CASSALGIYTEAFF

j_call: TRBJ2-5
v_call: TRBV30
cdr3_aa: CACLDDQETQYF

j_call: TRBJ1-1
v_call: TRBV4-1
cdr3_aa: CASSQPRQGRATEAFF

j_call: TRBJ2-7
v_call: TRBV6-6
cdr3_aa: CASTGRGNEQYF

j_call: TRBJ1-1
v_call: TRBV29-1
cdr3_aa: CSVVKGGLTEAFF

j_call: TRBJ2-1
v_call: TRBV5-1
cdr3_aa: CASSLGQGTYNEQFF

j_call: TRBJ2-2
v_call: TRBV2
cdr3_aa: CASSETGIAGELFF

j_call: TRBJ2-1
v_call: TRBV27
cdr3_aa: CASSFTAGVRYNEQFF

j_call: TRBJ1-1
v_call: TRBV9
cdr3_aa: CASAPGGKRELSEAFF

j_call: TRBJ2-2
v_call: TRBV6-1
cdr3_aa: CASSGAGELFF

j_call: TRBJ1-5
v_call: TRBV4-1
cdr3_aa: CASSQVEVGQPQHF

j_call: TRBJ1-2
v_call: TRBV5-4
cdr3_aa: CASSANREEGYGYTF

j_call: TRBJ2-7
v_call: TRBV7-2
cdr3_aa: CASNSRQSLSYEQYF

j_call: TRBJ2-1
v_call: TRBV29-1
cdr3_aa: CSAQGLLSNEQFF

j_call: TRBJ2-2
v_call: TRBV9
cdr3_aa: CASSVQGTGELFF

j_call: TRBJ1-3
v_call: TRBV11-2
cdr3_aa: CASSSLTGGNTIYF

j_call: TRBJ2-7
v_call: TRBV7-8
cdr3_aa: CASSLSLAGGTYEQYF

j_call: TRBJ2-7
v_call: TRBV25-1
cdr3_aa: CASSDGDRYEQYF

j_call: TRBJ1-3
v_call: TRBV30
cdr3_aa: CAWILSGNTIYF

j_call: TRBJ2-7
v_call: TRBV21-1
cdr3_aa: CASSKIGTSYEQYF

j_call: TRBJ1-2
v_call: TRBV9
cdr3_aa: CASSPTTGAEGGYTF

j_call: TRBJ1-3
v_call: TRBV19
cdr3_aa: CASRRAVGNTIYF